This T cell receptor beta chain originates from a study of blood T cell repertoires in COVID-19. Background on the study: COVID-19 samples collected from the United States, Italy and Spain covered acute and convalescent phases. T cells, B-cell-depleted T cells, or PBMCs provided the cDNA or gDNA that served as material.

As processed by the authors: The authors estimated nucleated cell counts from reference gene primer amplification. Clones were sequenced by immunoSEQ multiplex PCR, and TCRdb holds only the in-frame ones, with some missing. Clone size and the V and J calls come from that table; the DNA yielded D and trimming. The repertoire holds 50,000 or so clones, with over 70% as singletons. The CDR3 sequence is 14 residues long. CDR1 is SNHLY, CDR2 FYNNEI, per germline. V lost 2 bases to trimming and J lost 5 bases, with 11 bases between them. Source material: peripheral blood. The sequence derives from a man aged 70-80 years with acute or convalescent COVID-19. The genes are TRBV2 and TRBJ2-3; D is ambiguous. CDR3 in amino acids: CASSEQVLGDTQYF. CDR3 nucleotides: TGTGCCAGCAGTGAACAGGTTTTAGGAGATACGCAGTATTTT.